Each of the 10 T cell receptor beta chains below was sequenced from the same sample in a study of OX40 agonist ivuxolimab in advanced cancers. The library relied on the immunoSEQ multiplex PCR assay. TCRdb took this table from immuneACCESS and kept in-frame rearrangements with V and J called. Such tables lack part of the clones; where checked against another copy, unresolved V genes explain under half of the gap, and the rest is unexplained. For this sample the table gives about 38,000 clones, of which around 80% were detected only once. The ten largest clones add up to 8% to 10% of the sample. The sample here was CD4+ or CD8+ T cells sorted from blood, taken in a trial of the OX40 agonist ivuxolimab. These receptor sequences come from an adult with an advanced solid tumor such as melanoma, head and neck, liver or kidney cancer.

The V call is TRBV29-1, the J call TRBJ2-7, with D uncertain. V dropped 5 bases and J dropped 1 base, with 15 bases sitting between them. CDR1 and CDR2 from the germline V gene are SQVTM and ANQGSEA. This CDR3 is built from 14 residues. The DNA of the CDR3 is TGCAGCGTTCGGTCCAGCTACCAATCCTACGAGCAGTACTTC. Translation: CSVRSSYQSYEQYF.

V is TRBV4-2 and J is TRBJ2-1, with 7 bases lining up with TRBD2. Trimming at V came to 1 base and at J to 6 bases, leaving 9 bases not matched to a gene. The CDR3 has 16 amino acids. Per the germline V gene, CDR1 is LGHNA and CDR2 is YNFKEQ. CDR3 in amino acids: CASSQVERDQGNEQFF. The CDR3 bases are TGTGCCAGCAGCCAAGTGGAGCGGGATCAGGGCAATGAGCAGTTCTTC.

The rearrangement joins TRBV18 to TRBJ1-4; 10 bases are a match to TRBD1. This CDR3 comprises 15 residues. The V and J ends lost 3 bases and 6 bases, in that order; junction bases with no gene match: 4. Germline V CDR1 and CDR2: KGHSH, LQKENI. CDR3 region: CASSPRQGAYEKLFF. CDR3 DNA: TGTGCCAGCTCACCGAGACAGGGGGCTTATGAAAAACTGTTTTTT.

This chain joins TRBV6-5 and TRBJ2-3; D remains unclear. CDR3 length: 14 amino acids. V lost 4 bases to trimming and J lost 1 base, with 9 bases between them. Germline lookup yields CDR1 MNHEY and CDR2 SVGAGI. The CDR3 here is CASSWGPGTDTQYF. CDR3 nucleotide sequence: TGTGCCAGCAGTTGGGGTCCAGGCACAGATACGCAGTATTTT.

The table lists this clone with a count of one. At one end the junction does not follow the germline gene, possibly because of a read error. The chain uses TRBV29-1 and TRBJ2-5; D tentatively reads TRBD1 or TRBD2 (5 bases each). CDR3 length: 14 amino acids. Germline lookup yields CDR1 SQVTM and CDR2 ANQGSEA. The DNA for the CDR3 is TGCAGCGTACCCTCCGTAGGGGACCAAGGGACCCAGTACTTC. This gives the protein CSVPSVGDQGTQYF.

This chain uses TRBV18 with TRBJ1-1; 7 bases line up with TRBD1. V lost 3 bases, J lost 0 bases, and 7 bases stayed unmatched. The CDR3 sequence is 16 residues long. Germline lookup yields CDR1 KGHSH and CDR2 LQKENI. CDR3 sequence: CASSPSGTAMNTEAFF. The CDR3 DNA sequence: TGTGCCAGCTCACCCTCCGGGACAGCAATGAACACTGAAGCTTTCTTT.

The chain combines TRBV5-4 with TRBJ1-3, with 8 bases identical to TRBD1. J gave up 0 bases and V 0 bases, and 2 bases lay outside the gene matches. CDR3 length: 16 residues. Germline assignment: CDR1 SGHNT and CDR2 YYREEE (reference sequence). This chain's CDR3 is CASSLGQGFSGNTIYF. In nucleotides, the CDR3 is TGTGCCAGCAGCTTGGGACAGGGGTTCTCTGGAAACACCATATATTTT.

This clone was detected only a few times. The genes are TRBV19 and TRBJ2-7, with no clear D. The CDR3 length is 13 residues. V lost 5 bases and J lost 7, with 15 bases in between. Germline CDR1 is LNHDA and CDR2 is SQIVND (reference sequence). The CDR3 region is CASSFDTFGEQYF. The CDR3 region has the DNA TGTGCCAGTAGTTTCGACACCTTTGGGGAGCAGTACTTC.

This rearrangement joins TRBV5-4 to TRBJ1-1, with D perhaps TRBD1 (6 bases). CDR1 and CDR2 (germline): SGHNT, YYREEE (reference sequence). CDR3 length equals 14 residues. V dropped 4 bases and J dropped 11 bases, with 21 bases sitting between them. CDR3 nucleotides: TGTGCCAGCAGCGAGGACAGAAGCTTGGTTACCGCTTTCTTT. Residues: CASSEDRSLVTAFF.

The chain carries TRBV14 and TRBJ2-3; D might be TRBD2 (5 bases). The CDR3 has 17 amino acids. Germline CDR1 reads SGHDN; CDR2 reads FVKESK. Trimming removed 1 base at V and 2 bases at J, with 16 bases between. DNA of the CDR3: TGTGCCAGCAGCCAAGTTCGAGGGCAGCCCGTCACAGATACGCAGTATTTT. It codes for CASSQVRGQPVTDTQYF.